These 20 T cell receptor beta chains share one sample of origin, sequenced in a study of cytomegalovirus exposure and HLA in healthy donors (dated by TCRdb to about 2017). Library preparation employed the immunoSEQ multiplex PCR assay. For the multiplex PCR, a mixture combining 60 forward primers for TCR Vbeta segments and 13 reverse primers for TCR Jbeta segments was used. Not all clones reach the TCRdb copy of this immuneACCESS table, which keeps in-frame sequences only. Checked studies attribute under half of the gap to unresolved V genes and leave the rest unexplained. A total of about 91,000 clones appear in this sample, just under 80% of them only once. The top ten clones comprise about 4.2% of the sample. Sequencing was performed on PBMCs. The receptors stem from a male donor in good health and CMV-seropositive.

V is TRBV2 and J is TRBJ2-7, with 8 bases matching TRBD1. The germline CDR1 and CDR2 sequences are SNHLY and FYNNEI. Trimming removed 4 bases from V and 6 bases from J; junction bases left unmatched: 8. The CDR3 runs 14 residues. The CDR3 spells CASSVGQGKREQYF. The DNA for the CDR3 is TGTGCCAGCAGTGTCGGACAGGGTAAGCGCGAGCAGTACTTC.

This chain uses TRBV30 with TRBJ1-3, with D hard to call. The V and J ends lost 0 bases and 3 bases respectively, with 12 bases between them. Germline CDR1 GTSNPN, CDR2 SVGIG (reference sequence). The CDR3 has 15 amino acids. CDR3 region: CAWSVYAGVGNTIYF. CDR3 coding DNA: TGTGCCTGGAGTGTATACGCAGGCGTTGGAAACACCATATATTTT.

The chain is built from TRBV19 and TRBJ2-1; tentatively, D is TRBD2 (6 bases). CDR1 and CDR2 (germline): LNHDA, SQIVND (reference sequence). The CDR3 runs to 14 residues. The V gene lost 8 bases and the J gene lost 7 bases, with 18 bases spanning the gap. CDR3 DNA: TGTGCCAGTGCTTTTAGCGGAGGACTGAATGAGCAGTTCTTC. Translated: CASAFSGGLNEQFF. Full variable domain (missing parts from reference TRBV19 and TRBJ2-1): DGGITQSPKYLFRKEGQNVTLSCEQNLNHDAMYWYRQDPGQGLRLIYYSQIVNDFQKGDIAEGYSVSREKKESFPLTVTSAQKNPTAFYLCASAFSGGLNEQFFGPGTRLTVL.

This clone was picked up one time. V and J are TRBV15 and TRBJ2-7, with TRBD1 matching 9 bases. Unmatched junction bases numbered 8, after V lost 5 bases and J lost 6 bases. CDR3 length: 14 amino acids. CDR1 is LNHNV and CDR2 is YYDKDF in the germline V gene (reference sequence). Written as DNA, the CDR3 is TGTGCCACCAGCCCTGACAGGGGGTTCGGCGAGCAGTACTTC. It specifies CATSPDRGFGEQYF. The variable domain in full, completed from reference TRBV15 and TRBJ2-7, reads DAMVIQNPRYQVTQFGKPVTLSCSQTLNHNVMYWYQQKSSQAPKLLFHYYDKDFNNEADTPDNFQSRRPNTSFCFLDIRSPGLGDTAMYLCATSPDRGFGEQYFGPGTRLTVT.

This clone was counted a single time. The chain employs TRBV7-9 and TRBJ2-3; D possibly corresponds to TRBD2 (5 bases). V dropped 1 base and J dropped 0 bases, with 17 bases sitting between them. Germline CDR1 is SEHNR and CDR2 is FQNEAQ (reference sequence). The CDR3 is 18 residues long. The chain's CDR3 is CASSLGVLATTSTDTQYF. DNA of the CDR3: TGTGCCAGCAGCTTAGGAGTCCTAGCAACGACTAGCACAGATACGCAGTATTTT. Combining the CDR3 with reference TRBV7-9 and TRBJ2-3 gives the whole variable domain DTGVSQNPRHKITKRGQNVTFRCDPISEHNRLYWYRQTLGQGPEFLTYFQNEAQLEKSRLLSDRFSAERPKGSFSTLEIQRTEQGDSAMYLCASSLGVLATTSTDTQYFGPGTRLTVL.

The chain links TRBV6-1 to TRBJ1-1; no clear D. CDR1 is MNHNS and CDR2 is SASEGT in the germline V gene. The CDR3 is 14 residues long. V lost 8 bases and J 1 base, leaving 14 bases between the germline ends. The chain's CDR3 is CASGVGSGNTEAFF. The CDR3 DNA follows: TGTGCCAGCGGCGTCGGGTCCGGGAACACTGAAGCTTTCTTT.

V is TRBV5-1 and J is TRBJ2-7, with D perhaps matching TRBD1 (5 bases). CDR1 and CDR2 (germline): SGHRS, YFSETQ. The CDR3 extends over 14 amino acids. V was trimmed by 2 bases and J by 1 base, leaving 10 bases between them. The CDR3 is CASSFRRASYEQYF. As DNA, the CDR3 is TGCGCCAGCAGCTTTCGCAGGGCTTCCTACGAGCAGTACTTC.

This chain connects TRBV5-1 to TRBJ2-5; TRBD1 agrees at 9 bases. V lost 2 bases to trimming and J lost 4 bases; unmatched junction nucleotides: 9. The CDR3 length is 16 residues. Germline assignment: CDR1 SGHRS and CDR2 YFSETQ. The CDR3 DNA is TGCGCCAGCAGCTTACAACCGACAGGGGGAGGAGAGACCCAGTACTTC. Its protein product is CASSLQPTGGGETQYF.

The chain is built from TRBV18 and TRBJ2-1; 9 nucleotides match TRBD1. This CDR3 is 15 amino acids long. The V segment lost 5 bases and the J segment 5 bases; nucleotides outside the gene matches: 7. Germline-derived CDR1 and CDR2 are KGHSH and LQKENI. The CDR3 DNA reads TGTGCCAGCTCAGTACGGACAGGGGCTGACAATGAGCAGTTCTTC. Its translation is CASSVRTGADNEQFF.

The gene calls are TRBV28 and TRBJ1-5; weak D call: TRBD1 (5 bases). V dropped 3 bases and J dropped 5 bases, with 11 bases sitting between them. CDR1 is MDHEN and CDR2 is SYDVKM in the germline V gene. The CDR3 extends over 14 amino acids. Here the CDR3 reads CASSFGGSHQPQHF. CDR3 coding DNA: TGTGCCAGCAGTTTCGGGGGATCGCATCAGCCCCAGCATTTT.

The chain joins TRBV19 to TRBJ2-2, with TRBD2 matching over 8 bases. The length of the CDR3 is 16 residues. V gave up 4 bases and J gave up 4 bases; unmatched junction bases: 8. Germline lookup yields CDR1 LNHDA and CDR2 SQIVND (reference sequence). The CDR3 DNA reads as TGTGCCAGTAGTAGGGCCGGGGGGGTGAGCACCGGGGAGCTGTTTTTT. Its protein is CASSRAGGVSTGELFF.

The V gene is TRBV29-1, the J gene TRBJ2-5, with D perhaps matching TRBD2 (5 bases). The J call is doubtful: the DNA matches TRBJ2-7 better. Germline V gene lookup returns CDR1 SQVTM and CDR2 ANQGSEA. CDR3 length: 11 residues. The CDR3 loop reads CSVENGLEQYF. CDR3 bases: TGCAGCGTTGAAAACGGACTCGAGCAGTACTTC.

This clone is a singleton in its sample. The chain uses TRBV27 and TRBJ1-5; D uncertain. Trimming stripped 8 bases from V and 2 bases from J, with 10 bases between. This CDR3 has 13 residues. Per the germline V gene, CDR1 is MNHEY and CDR2 is SMNVEV (reference sequence). CDR3 loop: CASGVLGNQPQHF. CDR3 in DNA: TGTGCCAGCGGAGTCCTTGGCAATCAGCCCCAGCATTTT.

V gene TRBV19 combines with J gene TRBJ2-3, with D unclear. Germline CDR1 and CDR2: LNHDA and SQIVND (reference sequence). The CDR3 has 15 amino acids. V lost 6 bases to trimming and J lost 3 bases, with 16 bases between them. The CDR3 sequence: CASSSGWVRTDTQYF. Written as DNA, the CDR3 is TGTGCCAGTAGCTCCGGGTGGGTGAGGACAGATACGCAGTATTTT.

The rearrangement links TRBV5-4 to TRBJ1-1; 8 bases agree with TRBD1. The germline gives CDR1 SGHNT, CDR2 YYREEE (reference sequence). The CDR3 covers 14 residues. With V trimmed by 2 bases and J by 8 bases, 8 bases remained unmatched. The CDR3 bases are TGTGCCAGCAGCTTTGGACAGGGAGTGTACGAAGCTTTCTTT. Amino acids: CASSFGQGVYEAFF. Using reference TRBV5-4 and TRBJ1-1 for the parts outside the CDR3, the full variable domain is ETGVTQSPTHLIKTRGQQVTLRCSSQSGHNTVSWYQQALGQGPQFIFQYYREEENGRGNFPPRFSGLQFPNYSSELNVNALELDDSALYLCASSFGQGVYEAFFGQGTRLTVV.

This clone was observed a few times. This rearrangement joins TRBV5-1 to TRBJ1-1; 10 nucleotides match TRBD1. CDR3 size: 17 residues. Germline V gene sequence: CDR1 SGHRS, CDR2 YFSETQ. V dropped 2 bases and J dropped 0; count of bases not matched to a gene: 7. CDR3 protein: CASSLLTGGSMNTEAFF. The CDR3 DNA is TGCGCCAGCAGCTTATTGACAGGGGGCTCCATGAACACTGAAGCTTTCTTT.

The rearrangement links TRBV18 to TRBJ2-2; D not resolved. Per germline, CDR1 KGHSH and CDR2 LQKENI. The length of the CDR3 is 13 residues. V was trimmed by 5 bases and J by 7 bases, leaving 11 bases between them. CDR3 in DNA: TGTGCCAGCTCATCACTAACGGGCGGGGAGCTGTTTTTT. Amino acids: CASSSLTGGELFF.

The chain couples TRBV4-1 to TRBJ2-2, with 14 bases identical to TRBD2. Germline CDR1 MGHRA, CDR2 YSYEKL. V lost 4 bases, J lost 6 bases, and 13 bases stayed unmatched. CDR3 size: 19 residues. The CDR3: CASSPRLAGGFGGPGELFF. The CDR3, as DNA: TGCGCCAGCAGCCCTAGACTAGCGGGAGGGTTCGGGGGACCCGGGGAGCTGTTTTTT.

This clone was recorded a few times. The chain combines TRBV7-9 with TRBJ2-7; D is perhaps TRBD2 (6 bases). CDR1 and CDR2 (germline): SEHNR, FQNEAQ (reference sequence). Trimming removed 5 bases at V and 6 bases at J, with 11 bases between. This CDR3 spans 12 amino acids. The CDR3 is CASSLGGVEQYF. For the CDR3, the DNA is TGTGCCAGCAGCCTGGGGGGTGTCGAGCAGTACTTC.

The V call is TRBV19, the J call TRBJ2-7; D possibly corresponds to TRBD2 (6 bases). Germline CDR1 is LNHDA and CDR2 is SQIVND (reference sequence). The CDR3 is 13 amino acids. V lost 3 bases, J lost 3 bases, and 9 bases lay in between. This CDR3 is CASSIGSNYEQYF. CDR3 bases: TGTGCCAGTAGTATCGGGAGCAACTACGAGCAGTACTTC.